One and the same sample provided the 12 T cell receptor beta chains below, sequenced in a study of blood T cell repertoires in COVID-19 (dated by TCRdb to the early 2020s). Library prep was done by the immunoSEQ multiplex PCR assay. In its TCRdb copy, this immuneACCESS table keeps in-frame sequences only and misses some clones. Where compared with another copy, unresolved V genes explain less than half of these, and the others have no known cause. Here the sample has 150,000 to 200,000 clones; 85% to 90% occur a single time. Clones ranked in the top ten supply 6.5% to 8% of the sample. Input material: PBMCs or T cells enriched from blood (not recorded which). These receptors all stem from a woman between 50 and 59 years old who had recovered from COVID-19.

The chain combines TRBV29-1 with TRBJ1-1, with D possibly TRBD1 on 5 matching bases. The V gene lost 4 bases and the J gene lost 2 bases, with 11 bases spanning the gap. CDR3 length: 13 residues. Germline V gives CDR1 SQVTM, CDR2 ANQGSEA. In nucleotides, the CDR3 is TGCAGCGTTGCCAGGGCCTCTAACACTGAAGCTTTCTTT. The encoded protein is CSVARASNTEAFF.

The chain links TRBV19 to TRBJ2-5, with D uncertain. This CDR3 is built from 13 residues. Germline-derived CDR1 and CDR2 are LNHDA and SQIVND (reference sequence). V lost 6 bases to trimming and J lost 1 base, with 9 bases between them. The CDR3 bases are TGTGCCAGTAGGGATGTAGCCCAAGAGACCCAGTACTTC. Its translation is CASRDVAQETQYF.

This chain links TRBV30 with TRBJ1-1, with D hard to call. Trimming stripped 1 base from V and 1 base from J, with 10 bases between. The CDR3 length is 14 residues. Germline V gives CDR1 GTSNPN, CDR2 SVGIG (reference sequence). CDR3 loop: CAWSDLAANTEAFF. CDR3 nucleotide sequence: TGTGCCTGGAGTGACCTAGCAGCGAACACTGAAGCTTTCTTT.

V usage is TRBV24-1 and J usage is TRBJ2-7, with D perhaps TRBD1 (6 bases). The CDR3 is made up of 19 amino acids. Germline V gene sequence: CDR1 KGHDR, CDR2 SFDVKD. Trimming took off 3 bases at V and 7 bases at J, with 30 bases between the two ends. The CDR3 spells CATSDPDHEVAGALGEQYF. The CDR3 nucleotides are TGTGCCACCAGTGATCCAGACCACGAGGTGGCAGGGGCCTTGGGGGAGCAGTACTTC.

This chain connects TRBV6-1 to TRBJ2-1; the D gene is possibly TRBD2 (6 bases). This CDR3 is built from 16 residues. Germline V gene lookup returns CDR1 MNHNS and CDR2 SASEGT. V was trimmed by 4 bases and J by 3 bases, leaving 16 bases between them. CDR3 in DNA: TGTGCCAGCAGTGGAAGAGCGGGTGTCGTCTACAATGAGCAGTTCTTC. It yields the protein CASSGRAGVVYNEQFF.

The chain has TRBV7-8 and TRBJ1-1, with D tentatively TRBD1 (5 bases). Trimming cost V 5 bases and J 4 bases, with 11 bases left between them. The CDR3 consists of 13 residues. The germline V gene encodes CDR1 SGHVS and CDR2 FQNEAQ. CDR3 amino acids: CASSRGAGTEAFF. The CDR3 region has the DNA TGTGCCAGCAGCCGTGGGGCTGGCACTGAAGCTTTCTTT.

The V gene is TRBV6-6, the J gene TRBJ2-3; 7 bases fit TRBD1. The CDR3 has 20 amino acids. CDR1 MNHNY and CDR2 SVGAGI come from the germline V gene (reference sequence). The ends lost 9 bases at V and 2 bases at J; junction bases unmatched: 26. CDR3 sequence (DNA): TGTGCCAGTACCTACCAACCACCCCCTATACTAGACAGGGACACAGATACGCAGTATTTT. It yields the protein CASTYQPPPILDRDTDTQYF.

The V and J genes are TRBV28 and TRBJ2-5, with 7 bases matching TRBD1. With V trimmed by 1 base and J by 0 bases, 8 bases remained unmatched. The germline V gene encodes CDR1 MDHEN and CDR2 SYDVKM. This CDR3 contains 17 residues. The DNA of the CDR3 is TGTGCCAGCAGTTTATCTCCGGGACAGACGTACCAAGAGACCCAGTACTTC. Encoded protein: CASSLSPGQTYQETQYF.

V is TRBV4-1 and J is TRBJ1-1; 11 nucleotides match TRBD1. This CDR3 is built from 18 residues. Germline-derived CDR1 and CDR2 are MGHRA and YSYEKL. After removal of 1 base from V and 1 base from J, the junction contained 8 bases not matched to a gene. As DNA, the CDR3 is TGCGCCAGCAGCCAAGTCCGGGACAGGGGGGATTCGAACACTGAAGCTTTCTTT. Residues: CASSQVRDRGDSNTEAFF.

V and J are TRBV19 and TRBJ1-6, with 8 bases aligning to TRBD1. V lost 6 bases to trimming and J lost 8 bases; unmatched junction nucleotides: 6. Germline V gene lookup returns CDR1 LNHDA and CDR2 SQIVND (reference sequence). The CDR3 length is 14 residues. The CDR3 reads CASSPGQVHSPLHF. The CDR3 bases are TGTGCCAGTAGCCCGGGACAGGTCCATTCACCCCTCCACTTT. The entire variable domain, with the rest obtained from reference TRBV19 and TRBJ1-6, is as follows: DGGITQSPKYLFRKEGQNVTLSCEQNLNHDAMYWYRQDPGQGLRLIYYSQIVNDFQKGDIAEGYSVSREKKESFPLTVTSAQKNPTAFYLCASSPGQVHSPLHFGNGTRLTVT.

With regard to this clone: Other DNA sequences in the sample encode the same CDR3. V and J are TRBV19 and TRBJ1-2, with 8 bases identical to TRBD1. Per germline, CDR1 LNHDA and CDR2 SQIVND (reference sequence). The CDR3 spans 14 residues. Trimming at V came to 3 bases and at J to 2 bases, leaving 2 bases not matched to a gene. CDR3: CASSIQGANYGYTF. DNA for the CDR3: TGTGCCAGTAGTATTCAGGGGGCGAACTATGGCTACACCTTC.

V is TRBV7-3 and J is TRBJ1-2, with 12 bases fitting TRBD1. The CDR3 is 16 residues long. Germline values: CDR1 SGHTA, CDR2 FQGTGA. V trimming: 3 bases; J trimming: 8 bases; junction bases outside the gene matches: 10. CDR3 in DNA: TGTGCCAGCAGCTTCCGCCCGGGACAGGGGGCGCGGGGCTACACCTTC. It translates to CASSFRPGQGARGYTF.